Listed below are T cell receptor beta chains from one sample, sequenced in a study of blood T cell repertoires in COVID-19. The data were produced by immunoSEQ multiplex PCR, yet TCRdb's version contains in-frame clones alone and is incomplete. Of 62,000 or so clones in the sample, around 86% were seen once. Material for sequencing was peripheral blood. Receptors originate from a woman aged 55-70 years with acute or convalescent COVID-19. CDR3s include the opening cysteine and the closing phenylalanine or tryptophan. The D gene is left open where the match is weak. A clone size is listed for some rows: how often the clone was seen (once, few, many), or a class if it is expanded.

D gene: -; V gene: TRBV6-6; clone size: -; J gene: TRBJ2-1; CDR3 protein: CASSPQSGNEQFF; CDR3 DNA: TGTGCCAGCAGCCCCCAAAGCGGCAATGAGCAGTTCTTC
D gene: TRBD1; V gene: TRBV24-1; clone size: once; J gene: TRBJ1-2; CDR3 protein: CATSDSEDRGHGYTF; CDR3 DNA: TGTGCCACCAGTGATTCTGAAGACAGGGGGCATGGCTACACCTTC
D gene: -; V gene: TRBV12-3/TRBV12-4; clone size: -; J gene: TRBJ1-2; CDR3 protein: CASRGQDLYGYTF; CDR3 DNA: TGTGCCAGCAGAGGCCAGGATCTCTATGGCTACACCTTC
D gene: TRBD1; V gene: TRBV7-8; clone size: -; J gene: TRBJ1-2; CDR3 protein: CASSPRTGPDYGYTF; CDR3 DNA: TGTGCCAGCAGCCCACGGACAGGGCCGGACTATGGCTACACCTTC
D gene: -; V gene: TRBV3-1/TRBV3-2; clone size: -; J gene: TRBJ2-3; CDR3 protein: CASSLNSGSGDTQYF; CDR3 DNA: TGTGCCAGCAGCCTCAACTCAGGTTCCGGAGATACGCAGTATTTT
D gene: TRBD1; V gene: TRBV6-1; clone size: -; J gene: TRBJ2-2; CDR3 protein: CASSESTGFGYTGELFF; CDR3 DNA: TGTGCCAGCAGTGAATCGACAGGGTTTGGATACACCGGGGAGCTGTTTTTT
D gene: -; V gene: TRBV19; clone size: -; J gene: TRBJ1-5; CDR3 protein: CASSTQVSNQPQHF; CDR3 DNA: TGTGCCAGTAGCACCCAGGTTAGCAATCAGCCCCAGCATTTT
D gene: TRBD2; V gene: TRBV29-1; clone size: -; J gene: TRBJ2-7; CDR3 protein: CSVEGLAGSYEQYF; CDR3 DNA: TGCAGCGTTGAGGGGCTAGCGGGGAGCTACGAGCAGTACTTC
D gene: TRBD2; V gene: TRBV5-6; clone size: -; J gene: TRBJ2-7; CDR3 protein: CASSWGQPSGSEQYF; CDR3 DNA: TGTGCCAGCAGCTGGGGACAGCCTAGCGGGAGCGAGCAGTACTTC
D gene: TRBD2; V gene: TRBV5-1; clone size: few; J gene: TRBJ2-1; CDR3 protein: CASSFTSATYNEQFF; CDR3 DNA: TGCGCCAGCAGCTTTACTAGCGCGACCTACAATGAGCAGTTCTTC
D gene: TRBD1; V gene: TRBV3-1/TRBV3-2; clone size: -; J gene: TRBJ1-5; CDR3 protein: CASSQTGGSNQPQHF; CDR3 DNA: TGTGCCAGCAGCCAGACAGGGGGATCCAATCAGCCCCAGCATTTT
D gene: TRBD1; V gene: TRBV28; clone size: -; J gene: TRBJ2-1; CDR3 protein: CASSLSGGNPYNEQFF; CDR3 DNA: TGTGCCAGCAGTTTATCAGGGGGTAATCCCTACAATGAGCAGTTCTTC
D gene: -; V gene: TRBV5-4; clone size: -; J gene: TRBJ2-7; CDR3 protein: CASSSWGVGYSSYEQYF; CDR3 DNA: TGTGCCAGCAGCTCCTGGGGGGTGGGCTACAGCTCCTACGAGCAGTACTTC
D gene: -; V gene: TRBV6-5; clone size: -; J gene: TRBJ1-4; CDR3 protein: CASSYSTATNEKLFF; CDR3 DNA: TGTGCCAGCAGTTACTCGACAGCCACTAATGAAAAACTGTTTTTT
D gene: -; V gene: TRBV30; clone size: few; J gene: TRBJ1-6; CDR3 protein: CAWSVRDPVNSPLHF; CDR3 DNA: TGTGCCTGGAGTGTACGGGATCCTGTTAATTCACCCCTCCACTTT
D gene: -; V gene: TRBV30; clone size: -; J gene: TRBJ2-1; CDR3 protein: CAWSVRDLRIGEQFF; CDR3 DNA: TGTGCCTGGAGTGTAAGGGACTTGAGGATTGGTGAGCAGTTCTTC
D gene: -; V gene: TRBV5-5; clone size: few; J gene: TRBJ1-5; CDR3 protein: CASSLEGPQPQHF; CDR3 DNA: TGTGCCAGCAGCTTGGAGGGGCCTCAGCCCCAGCATTTT
D gene: -; V gene: TRBV5-1; clone size: -; J gene: TRBJ2-1; CDR3 protein: CASSLGGTAGINEQFF; CDR3 DNA: TGCGCCAGCAGCTTGGGAGGGACAGCGGGCATCAATGAGCAGTTCTTC
D gene: -; V gene: TRBV2; clone size: few; J gene: TRBJ1-1; CDR3 protein: CANLGGQGLMNTEAFF; CDR3 DNA: TGTGCCAACCTAGGAGGGCAGGGACTTATGAACACTGAAGCTTTCTTT
D gene: -; V gene: TRBV19; clone size: -; J gene: TRBJ2-5; CDR3 protein: CASRGGWGSTETQYF; CDR3 DNA: TGTGCCAGTAGAGGGGGTTGGGGGTCGACGGAGACCCAGTACTTC
D gene: TRBD1; V gene: TRBV2; clone size: -; J gene: TRBJ1-5; CDR3 protein: CASSGQGHSNQPQHF; CDR3 DNA: TGTGCCAGCAGTGGACAGGGACATAGCAATCAGCCCCAGCATTTT
D gene: TRBD1; V gene: TRBV7-9; clone size: -; J gene: TRBJ1-4; CDR3 protein: CASSLLTGVDEKLFF; CDR3 DNA: TGTGCCAGCAGCCTCCTGACAGGGGTGGATGAAAAACTGTTTTTT
D gene: -; V gene: TRBV30; clone size: -; J gene: TRBJ1-2; CDR3 protein: CAWSTTGRYGYTF; CDR3 DNA: TGTGCCTGGAGTACGACAGGACGATATGGCTACACCTTC
D gene: -; V gene: TRBV28; clone size: -; J gene: TRBJ1-1; CDR3 protein: CASSSLVREDTEAFF; CDR3 DNA: TGTGCCAGCAGTTCCCTGGTCAGGGAGGACACTGAAGCTTTCTTT
D gene: -; V gene: TRBV27; clone size: -; J gene: TRBJ1-3; CDR3 protein: CASSREGVSGNTIYF; CDR3 DNA: TGTGCCAGCAGCAGGGAGGGGGTCTCTGGAAACACCATATATTTT
D gene: -; V gene: TRBV11-2; clone size: -; J gene: TRBJ2-1; CDR3 protein: CASSLPGLNNEQFF; CDR3 DNA: TGTGCCAGCAGCTTACCGGGACTTAACAATGAGCAGTTCTTC
D gene: TRBD2; V gene: TRBV5-1; clone size: -; J gene: TRBJ2-3; CDR3 protein: CASSQGLAGVTQYF; CDR3 DNA: TGCGCCAGCAGCCAAGGACTAGCGGGGGTAACGCAGTATTTT
D gene: -; V gene: TRBV20-1; clone size: few; J gene: TRBJ1-2; CDR3 protein: CSATSNYGYTF; CDR3 DNA: TGCAGTGCTACTTCTAACTATGGCTACACCTTC
D gene: -; V gene: TRBV7-9; clone size: -; J gene: TRBJ1-5; CDR3 protein: CASSPLNQPQHF; CDR3 DNA: TGTGCCAGCAGCCCCCTGAATCAGCCCCAGCATTTT
D gene: TRBD1; V gene: TRBV3-1/TRBV3-2; clone size: once; J gene: TRBJ1-1; CDR3 protein: CASRPTGGQNTEAFF; CDR3 DNA: TGTGCCAGCAGGCCGACAGGGGGTCAGAACACTGAAGCTTTCTTT
D gene: -; V gene: TRBV12-5; clone size: -; J gene: TRBJ2-1; CDR3 protein: CASGLVLSSYNEQFF; CDR3 DNA: TGTGCTAGTGGTTTGGTGTTGAGCTCCTACAATGAGCAGTTCTTC
D gene: TRBD1; V gene: TRBV7-2; clone size: -; J gene: TRBJ1-2; CDR3 protein: CASSPQGQGIGNYGYTF; CDR3 DNA: TGTGCCAGCAGCCCACAAGGACAGGGCATCGGGAACTATGGCTACACCTTC
D gene: TRBD2; V gene: TRBV30; clone size: few; J gene: TRBJ2-1; CDR3 protein: CACREGRNNEQFF; CDR3 DNA: TGTGCCTGCAGGGAGGGGAGGAACAATGAGCAGTTCTTC
D gene: -; V gene: TRBV1; clone size: -; J gene: TRBJ1-1; CDR3 protein: CTSTVWGGNTEAFF; CDR3 DNA: TGCACCAGCACTGTCTGGGGGGGGAACACTGAAGCTTTCTTT
D gene: TRBD1; V gene: TRBV28; clone size: -; J gene: TRBJ1-2; CDR3 protein: CASSPLDRGNTF; CDR3 DNA: TGTGCCAGCAGTCCACTAGACAGGGGAAACACCTTC
D gene: -; V gene: TRBV19; clone size: -; J gene: TRBJ1-3; CDR3 protein: CASSLVPRNSGNTIYF; CDR3 DNA: TGTGCCAGTAGTTTAGTCCCGCGGAACTCTGGAAACACCATATATTTT
D gene: -; V gene: TRBV3-1/TRBV3-2; clone size: -; J gene: TRBJ1-2; CDR3 protein: CASSHAGADGYTF; CDR3 DNA: TGTGCCAGCAGCCATGCAGGGGCTGATGGCTACACCTTC
D gene: TRBD1; V gene: TRBV7-6; clone size: -; J gene: TRBJ2-6; CDR3 protein: CASSLLPSGQGALGANVLTF; CDR3 DNA: TGTGCCAGCAGCTTGCTACCCTCGGGACAGGGGGCGCTTGGGGCCAACGTCCTGACTTTC
D gene: -; V gene: TRBV11-2; clone size: -; J gene: TRBJ1-1; CDR3 protein: CASSSLSWRMNTEAFF; CDR3 DNA: TGTGCCAGCAGCTCCCTTAGTTGGAGGATGAACACTGAAGCTTTCTTT
D gene: -; V gene: TRBV6-5; clone size: -; J gene: TRBJ2-3; CDR3 protein: CASSYRGDTQYF; CDR3 DNA: TGTGCCAGCAGTTACCGGGGGGATACGCAGTATTTT
D gene: -; V gene: TRBV12-3/TRBV12-4; clone size: -; J gene: TRBJ2-3; CDR3 protein: CASSFNTDTQYF; CDR3 DNA: TGTGCCAGCAGTTTTAACACAGATACGCAGTATTTT
D gene: TRBD2; V gene: TRBV2; clone size: -; J gene: TRBJ2-1; CDR3 protein: CASTTTSLAGGRNEQFF; CDR3 DNA: TGTGCCAGCACCACTACCTCACTAGCGGGGGGAAGGAATGAGCAGTTCTTC
D gene: TRBD2; V gene: TRBV5-8; clone size: -; J gene: TRBJ2-3; CDR3 protein: CASSFGGLAGGSGTSDTQYF; CDR3 DNA: TGTGCCAGCAGCTTTGGGGGACTAGCGGGAGGATCCGGTACGTCAGATACGCAGTATTTT
D gene: TRBD1; V gene: TRBV19; clone size: -; J gene: TRBJ1-6; CDR3 protein: CASSRRTGVNSPLHF; CDR3 DNA: TGTGCCAGTAGCCGCAGGACAGGGGTCAATTCACCCCTCCACTTT